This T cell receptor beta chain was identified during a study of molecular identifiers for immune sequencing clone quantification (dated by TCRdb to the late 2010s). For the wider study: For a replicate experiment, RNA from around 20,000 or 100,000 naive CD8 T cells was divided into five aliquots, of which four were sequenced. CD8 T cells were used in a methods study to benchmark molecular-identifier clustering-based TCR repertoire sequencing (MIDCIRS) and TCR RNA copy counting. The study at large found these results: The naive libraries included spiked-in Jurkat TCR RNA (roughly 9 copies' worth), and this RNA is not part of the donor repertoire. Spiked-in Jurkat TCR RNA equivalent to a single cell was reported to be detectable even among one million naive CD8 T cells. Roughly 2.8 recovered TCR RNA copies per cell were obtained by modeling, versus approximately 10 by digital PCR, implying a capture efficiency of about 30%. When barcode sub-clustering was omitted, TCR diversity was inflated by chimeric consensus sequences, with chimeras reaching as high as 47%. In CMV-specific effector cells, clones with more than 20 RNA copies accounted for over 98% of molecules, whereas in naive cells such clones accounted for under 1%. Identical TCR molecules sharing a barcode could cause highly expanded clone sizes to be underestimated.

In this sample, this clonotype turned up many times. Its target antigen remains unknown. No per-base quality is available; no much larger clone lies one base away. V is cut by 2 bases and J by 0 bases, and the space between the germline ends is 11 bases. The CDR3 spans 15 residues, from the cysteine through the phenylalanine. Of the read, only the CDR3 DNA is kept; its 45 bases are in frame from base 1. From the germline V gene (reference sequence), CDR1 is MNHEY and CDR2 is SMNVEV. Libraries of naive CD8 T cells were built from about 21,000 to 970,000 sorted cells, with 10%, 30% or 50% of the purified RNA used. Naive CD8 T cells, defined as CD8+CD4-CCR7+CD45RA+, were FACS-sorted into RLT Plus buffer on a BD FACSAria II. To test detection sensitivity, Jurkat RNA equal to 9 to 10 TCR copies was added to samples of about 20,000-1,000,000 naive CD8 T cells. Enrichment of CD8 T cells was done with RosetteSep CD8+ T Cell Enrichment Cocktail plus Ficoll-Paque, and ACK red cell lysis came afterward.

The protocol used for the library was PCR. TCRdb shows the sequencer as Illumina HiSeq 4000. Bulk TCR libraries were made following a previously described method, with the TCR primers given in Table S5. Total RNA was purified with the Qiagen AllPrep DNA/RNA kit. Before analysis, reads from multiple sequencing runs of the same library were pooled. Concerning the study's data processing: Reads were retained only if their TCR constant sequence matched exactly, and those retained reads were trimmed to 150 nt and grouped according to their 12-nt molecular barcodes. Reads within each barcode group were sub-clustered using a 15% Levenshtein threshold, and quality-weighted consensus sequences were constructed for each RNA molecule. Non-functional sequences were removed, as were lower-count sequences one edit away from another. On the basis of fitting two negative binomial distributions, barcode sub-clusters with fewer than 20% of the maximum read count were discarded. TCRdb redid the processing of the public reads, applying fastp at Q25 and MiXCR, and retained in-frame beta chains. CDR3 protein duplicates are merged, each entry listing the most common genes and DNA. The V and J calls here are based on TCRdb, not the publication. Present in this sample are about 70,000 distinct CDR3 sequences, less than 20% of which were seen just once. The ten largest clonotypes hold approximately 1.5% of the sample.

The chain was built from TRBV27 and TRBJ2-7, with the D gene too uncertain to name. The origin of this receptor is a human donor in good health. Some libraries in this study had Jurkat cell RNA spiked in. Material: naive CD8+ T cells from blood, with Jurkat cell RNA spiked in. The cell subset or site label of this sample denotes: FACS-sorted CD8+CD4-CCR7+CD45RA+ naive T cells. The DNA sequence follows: TGTGCCAGCAGTTTAGGGCCAGAGTACTCCTACGAGCAGTACTTC. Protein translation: CASSLGPEYSYEQYF.